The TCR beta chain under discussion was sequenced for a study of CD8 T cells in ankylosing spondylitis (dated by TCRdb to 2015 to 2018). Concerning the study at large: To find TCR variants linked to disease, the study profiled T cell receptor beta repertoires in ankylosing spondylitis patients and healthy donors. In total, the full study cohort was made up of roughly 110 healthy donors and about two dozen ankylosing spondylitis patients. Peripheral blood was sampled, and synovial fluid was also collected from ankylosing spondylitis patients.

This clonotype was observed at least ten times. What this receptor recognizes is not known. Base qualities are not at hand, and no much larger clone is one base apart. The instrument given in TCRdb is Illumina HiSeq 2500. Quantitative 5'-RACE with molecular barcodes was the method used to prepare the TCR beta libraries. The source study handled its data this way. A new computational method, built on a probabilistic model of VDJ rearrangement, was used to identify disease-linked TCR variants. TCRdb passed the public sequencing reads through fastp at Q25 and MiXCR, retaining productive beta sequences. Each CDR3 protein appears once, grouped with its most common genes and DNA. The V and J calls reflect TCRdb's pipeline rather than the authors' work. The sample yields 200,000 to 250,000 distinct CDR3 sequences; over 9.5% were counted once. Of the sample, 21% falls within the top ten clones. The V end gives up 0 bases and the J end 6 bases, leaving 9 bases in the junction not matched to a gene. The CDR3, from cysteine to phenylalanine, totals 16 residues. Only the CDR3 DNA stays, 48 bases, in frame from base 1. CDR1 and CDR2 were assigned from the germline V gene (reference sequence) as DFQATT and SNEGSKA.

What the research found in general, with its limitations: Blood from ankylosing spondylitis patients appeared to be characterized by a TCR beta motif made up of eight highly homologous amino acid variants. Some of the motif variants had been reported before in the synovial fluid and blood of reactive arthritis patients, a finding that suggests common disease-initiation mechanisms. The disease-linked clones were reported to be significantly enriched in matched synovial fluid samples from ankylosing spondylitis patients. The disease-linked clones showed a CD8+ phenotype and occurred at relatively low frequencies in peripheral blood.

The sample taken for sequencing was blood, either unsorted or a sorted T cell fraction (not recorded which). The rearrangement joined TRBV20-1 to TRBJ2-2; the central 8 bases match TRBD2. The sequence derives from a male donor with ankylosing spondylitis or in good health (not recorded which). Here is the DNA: TGCAGTGCTAGAGATTGGGGACTAGGAGGCGCCGGGGAGCTGTTTTTT. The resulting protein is CSARDWGLGGAGELFF.